The 24 T cell receptor beta chains reported below all come from one sample, sequenced in a study of cytomegalovirus exposure and HLA in healthy donors. Both 60 Vbeta primers and 13 Jbeta primers went into the PCR. Assay: immunoSEQ multiplex PCR; the TCRdb copy retains only in-frame clones and omits some. Of roughly 190,000 clones listed, roughly 79% are singletons. The source material was PBMCs. These receptors were collected from a woman aged 18-35 years in good health and CMV-seronegative.

CDR3 bases: TGTGCCAGCAGCCGGGACAGGGGTTTCTACGAGCAGTACTTC. As protein: CASSRDRGFYEQYF. The V and J genes are TRBV7-9 and TRBJ2-7, with 10 bases identical to TRBD1. With V trimmed by 5 bases and J by 3 bases, 4 bases remained unmatched. This CDR3 contains 14 residues. Germline assignment: CDR1 SEHNR and CDR2 FQNEAQ (reference sequence).

In its sample, this clone was seen once. This sequence joins TRBV15 and TRBJ1-4; a weak D match, TRBD1 (5 bases). From germline, CDR1 is LNHNV and CDR2 YYDKDF (reference sequence). This CDR3 has 15 residues. Trimming shortened V by 6 bases and J by 1 base, and 12 bases separated the two germline ends. The CDR3 loop reads CATSRSGGTNEKLFF. The CDR3 coding sequence is TGTGCCACCAGTCGTTCGGGGGGAACTAATGAAAAACTGTTTTTT.

The chain carries TRBV5-6 and TRBJ1-2; 12 bases line up with TRBD1. The V gene's germline CDR1 is SGHDT and CDR2 YYEEEE. V trimming: 2 bases; J trimming: 6 bases; junction bases outside the gene matches: 5. The CDR3 has 15 residues. The DNA of the CDR3 is TGTGCCAGCAGCTTCCCGGGACAGGGGGCGGATGGCTACACCTTC. Its translation is CASSFPGQGADGYTF.

V and J are TRBV19 and TRBJ2-5; perhaps TRBD1 as D (6 bases). Germline V lookup: CDR1 LNHDA, CDR2 SQIVND (reference sequence). V was cut by 7 bases and J by 7 bases, with 19 bases left in between. The length of the CDR3 is 14 residues. The CDR3 loop reads CASKTGFRDGTQYF. The CDR3 region has the DNA TGTGCCAGTAAAACAGGGTTTCGGGACGGGACCCAGTACTTC.

The genes are TRBV4-1 and TRBJ2-7; no clear D. With 1 base removed from V and 3 bases from J, the gap between germline ends came to 10 bases. The CDR3 runs 14 residues. The germline CDR1 and CDR2 sequences are MGHRA and YSYEKL. The CDR3 DNA reads TGCGCCAGCAGCCAAGCGGAGACTGTCTACGAGCAGTACTTC. Encoded protein: CASSQAETVYEQYF.

The V and J genes are TRBV28 and TRBJ2-1, with 8 bases aligning to TRBD2. Germline assignment: CDR1 MDHEN and CDR2 SYDVKM. With 6 bases clipped from V and 1 base from J, the junction kept 5 bases outside the gene matches. The CDR3 runs 15 residues. CDR3 region: CASRMGLGSYNEQFF. CDR3 DNA: TGTGCCAGCAGAATGGGACTAGGTTCCTACAATGAGCAGTTCTTC.

The J gene is TRBJ1-2, the V gene TRBV29-1; D gene unclear. This CDR3 spans 11 amino acids. Germline V gives CDR1 SQVTM, CDR2 ANQGSEA. V lost 4 bases, J lost 4 bases, and 7 bases lay in between. The CDR3 is CSVAGVYGYTF. The CDR3 region has the DNA TGCAGCGTTGCCGGGGTCTATGGCTACACCTTC.

This clone was detected only a few times. V usage is TRBV28 and J usage is TRBJ2-1; D unclear. Germline lookup yields CDR1 MDHEN and CDR2 SYDVKM. The CDR3 covers 13 residues. V shed 7 bases and J shed 4 bases, with 11 bases lying between them. The DNA for the CDR3 is TGTGCCAGCACCGCTGGCCGATACAATGAGCAGTTCTTC. This gives the protein CASTAGRYNEQFF.

This clone was detected only once. The chain joins TRBV6-5 to TRBJ2-3; a possible D gene is TRBD2 (6 bases). V was shortened by 4 bases and J by 1 base, with 12 bases between the two germline ends. The CDR3 contains 15 residues. Germline values: CDR1 MNHEY, CDR2 SVGAGI. The CDR3: CASSFLAEGTDTQYF. Here the CDR3 DNA reads TGTGCCAGCAGTTTTTTAGCGGAAGGCACAGATACGCAGTATTTT.

This chain joins TRBV15 and TRBJ1-1, with D hard to call. Germline CDR1 and CDR2: LNHNV and YYDKDF (reference sequence). This CDR3 is built from 15 residues. Trimming shortened V by 5 bases and J by 1 base, and 14 bases separated the two germline ends. The chain's CDR3 is CATSFGLLPNTEAFF. CDR3 in DNA: TGTGCCACCAGCTTTGGGCTACTGCCGAACACTGAAGCTTTCTTT.

The chain has TRBV19 and TRBJ1-5, with TRBD1 matching 10 bases. CDR1 and CDR2 from the germline V gene are LNHDA and SQIVND (reference sequence). V lost 7 bases to trimming and J lost 3 bases; unmatched junction nucleotides: 3. CDR3 length equals 14 residues. CDR3 region: CASTGTGDNQPQHF. CDR3 coding DNA: TGTGCCAGTACCGGGACAGGGGACAATCAGCCCCAGCATTTT.

This chain links TRBV4-1 with TRBJ1-3; weak D call: TRBD1 (5 bases). V lost 4 bases to trimming and J lost 0 bases, with 16 bases between them. Germline loops: CDR1 MGHRA, CDR2 YSYEKL. This CDR3 comprises 17 residues. The CDR3, as DNA: TGCGCCAGCAGCCTCCATTTCCAGGGCAACTCTGGAAACACCATATATTTT. Protein product: CASSLHFQGNSGNTIYF.

The V and J genes are TRBV6-1 and TRBJ2-7, with D possibly matching TRBD2 (5 bases). Per germline, CDR1 MNHNS and CDR2 SASEGT. The CDR3 consists of 12 residues. Trimming took 6 bases from V and 6 from J, leaving 12 bases between them. CDR3 bases: TGTGCCAGCAGCCCCCCGGGGATCGAGCAGTACTTC. This gives the protein CASSPPGIEQYF.

V is TRBV7-9 and J is TRBJ2-5, with a tentative D call TRBD1 (6 bases). CDR3 size: 16 residues. Germline CDR1 and CDR2: SEHNR and FQNEAQ (reference sequence). The V gene lost 2 bases and the J gene lost 5 bases, with 18 bases spanning the gap. CDR3 sequence: CASSLPGRGSWETQYF. The CDR3 bases are TGTGCCAGCAGCTTACCGGGTAGGGGGAGTTGGGAGACCCAGTACTTC.

This clone was picked up a small number of times. This specimen includes other DNA sequences encoding the same CDR3. V is TRBV28 and J is TRBJ2-5; D perhaps matches TRBD2 (5 bases). V lost 5 bases and J 2 bases, leaving 6 bases between the germline ends. Germline assignment: CDR1 MDHEN and CDR2 SYDVKM. The CDR3 consists of 12 residues. CDR3 sequence: CASSSGQETQYF. CDR3 bases: TGTGCCAGCAGTAGCGGACAAGAGACCCAGTACTTC.

This chain uses TRBV14 with TRBJ2-2; 9 bases are a match to TRBD2. Germline V gene data show CDR1 as SGHDN and CDR2 as FVKESK. V lost 4 bases, J lost 3 bases, and 3 bases stayed unmatched. The CDR3 covers 15 residues. CDR3: CASSRSGRYTGELFF. The CDR3 DNA reads as TGTGCCAGCAGCCGGAGCGGGAGGTACACCGGGGAGCTGTTTTTT.

This chain joins TRBV28 and TRBJ1-2; TRBD1 is a possible D gene (5 bases). Trimming removed 5 bases from V and 6 bases from J, with 19 bases in between. Germline lookup yields CDR1 MDHEN and CDR2 SYDVKM. There are 15 residues in the CDR3. The CDR3 bases are TGTGCCAGCAGTATTCCCTTTGGGCAGGGCGATGGCTACACCTTC. Translated: CASSIPFGQGDGYTF.

The CDR3 nucleotides are TGTGCCAGCAGCTGGGGTCACGGGGGGAAAGAGACCCAGTACTTC. It yields the protein CASSWGHGGKETQYF. The genes are TRBV5-4 and TRBJ2-5; 7 bases match TRBD2. Germline V gene data show CDR1 as SGHNT and CDR2 as YYREEE (reference sequence). The ends lost 3 bases at V and 3 bases at J; junction bases unmatched: 8. CDR3 length equals 15 residues.

The chain carries TRBV2 and TRBJ2-2, with TRBD1 identical over 7 bases. The germline V gene encodes CDR1 SNHLY and CDR2 FYNNEI. The CDR3 sequence is 13 residues long. V dropped 6 bases and J dropped 6; count of bases not matched to a gene: 4. For the CDR3, the DNA is TGTGCCAGCAGAACAGGGGTTTCCGGGGAGCTGTTTTTT. Protein sequence: CASRTGVSGELFF.

The chain links TRBV18 to TRBJ1-6; 7 bases match TRBD1. Germline V gene lookup returns CDR1 KGHSH and CDR2 LQKENI. The J segment lost 7 bases and the V segment lost 4 bases, leaving 7 bases of the junction unmatched. The CDR3 is 15 amino acids. The CDR3 region has the DNA TGTGCCAGCTCACTTTCCGGGACAGAGAATTCACCCCTCCACTTT. This encodes CASSLSGTENSPLHF.

The chain joins TRBV28 to TRBJ1-3; D possibly corresponds to TRBD1 (5 bases). The CDR3 extends over 12 amino acids. Germline assignment: CDR1 MDHEN and CDR2 SYDVKM. Between the trimmed V and J ends, which lost 7 bases and 2 bases, there was a span of 6 bases. The CDR3 nucleotides read TGTGCCAGCACGGGGGCTGGAAACACCATATATTTT. Translating it yields CASTGAGNTIYF.

The chain combines TRBV19 with TRBJ1-3, with TRBD1 identical over 8 bases. The CDR3 has 14 residues. CDR1 is LNHDA, CDR2 SQIVND, per germline (reference sequence). J gave up 2 bases and V 5 bases, and 2 bases lay outside the gene matches. The CDR3 loop is CASSQGAPGNTIYF. The CDR3 DNA reads TGTGCCAGTAGTCAGGGGGCTCCTGGAAACACCATATATTTT.

The chain employs TRBV19 and TRBJ1-2; 11 bases line up with TRBD1. J lost 4 bases, V lost 4 bases, and 8 bases had no gene match. CDR1 LNHDA and CDR2 SQIVND come from the germline V gene (reference sequence). The CDR3 has 16 residues. For the CDR3, the DNA is TGTGCCAGTAGTACCCAGCGGACAGGGGGCCCCTATGGCTACACCTTC. It codes for CASSTQRTGGPYGYTF.

The rearrangement joins TRBV10-2 to TRBJ2-7; 7 nucleotides match TRBD1. This CDR3 comprises 14 residues. The V gene end was trimmed by 7 bases and the J gene end by 0 bases; junction bases not matched to a gene: 6. From germline, CDR1 is WSHSY and CDR2 SAAADI. The CDR3 DNA follows: TGCGCCAGCACTTTCCGGGACAGCTCCTACGAGCAGTACTTC. Its protein product is CASTFRDSSYEQYF.